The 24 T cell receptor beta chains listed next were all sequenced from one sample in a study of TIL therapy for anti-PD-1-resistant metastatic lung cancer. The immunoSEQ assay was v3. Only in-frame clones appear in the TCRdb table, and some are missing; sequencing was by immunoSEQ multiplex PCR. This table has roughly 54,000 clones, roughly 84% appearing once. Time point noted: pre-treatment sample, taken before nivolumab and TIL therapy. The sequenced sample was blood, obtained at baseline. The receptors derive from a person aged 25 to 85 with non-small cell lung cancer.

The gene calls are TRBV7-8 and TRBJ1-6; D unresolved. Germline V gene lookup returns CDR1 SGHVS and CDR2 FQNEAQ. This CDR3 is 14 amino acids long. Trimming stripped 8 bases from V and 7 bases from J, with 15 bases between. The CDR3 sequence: CASQLDPRNSPLHF. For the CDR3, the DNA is TGTGCCAGCCAACTGGACCCTCGGAATTCACCCCTCCACTTT. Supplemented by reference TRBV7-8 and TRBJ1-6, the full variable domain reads GAGVSQSPRYKVAKRGQDVALRCDPISGHVSLFWYQQALGQGPEFLTYFQNEAQLDKSGLPSDRFFAERPEGSVSTLKIQRTQQEDSAVYLCASQLDPRNSPLHFGNGTRLTVT.

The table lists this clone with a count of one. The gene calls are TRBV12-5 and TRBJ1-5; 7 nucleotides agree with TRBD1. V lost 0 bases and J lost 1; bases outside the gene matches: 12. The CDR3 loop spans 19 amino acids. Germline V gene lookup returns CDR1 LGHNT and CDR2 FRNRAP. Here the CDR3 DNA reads TGTGCTAGTGGTTTGGTATCCAGGGGGGGGTTGAGGAGCAATCAGCCCCAGCATTTT. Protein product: CASGLVSRGGLRSNQPQHF.

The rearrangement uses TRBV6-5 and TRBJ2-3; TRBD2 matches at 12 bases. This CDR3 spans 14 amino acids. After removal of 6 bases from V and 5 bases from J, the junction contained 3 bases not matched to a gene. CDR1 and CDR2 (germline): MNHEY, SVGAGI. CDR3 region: CASRLAGGLDTQYF. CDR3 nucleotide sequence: TGTGCCAGCAGACTAGCGGGGGGATTAGATACGCAGTATTTT.

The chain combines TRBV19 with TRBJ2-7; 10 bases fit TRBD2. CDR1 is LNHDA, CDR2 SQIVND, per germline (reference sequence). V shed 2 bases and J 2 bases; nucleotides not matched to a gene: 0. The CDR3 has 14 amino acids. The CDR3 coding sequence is TGTGCCAGTAGTATACTAGCGGGAGCCTACGAGCAGTACTTC. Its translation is CASSILAGAYEQYF. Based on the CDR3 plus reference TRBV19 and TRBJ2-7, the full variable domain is DGGITQSPKYLFRKEGQNVTLSCEQNLNHDAMYWYRQDPGQGLRLIYYSQIVNDFQKGDIAEGYSVSREKKESFPLTVTSAQKNPTAFYLCASSILAGAYEQYFGPGTRLTVT.

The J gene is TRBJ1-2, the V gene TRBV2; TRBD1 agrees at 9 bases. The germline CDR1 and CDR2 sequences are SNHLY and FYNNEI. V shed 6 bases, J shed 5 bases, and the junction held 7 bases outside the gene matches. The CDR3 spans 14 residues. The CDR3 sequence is CASRTSGTGYGYTF. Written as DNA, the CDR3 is TGTGCCAGCAGAACTTCCGGGACAGGGTATGGCTACACCTTC. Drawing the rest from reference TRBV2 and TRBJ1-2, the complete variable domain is EPEVTQTPSHQVTQMGQEVILRCVPISNHLYFYWYRQILGQKVEFLVSFYNNEISEKSEIFDDQFSVERPDGSNFTLKIRSTKLEDSAMYFCASRTSGTGYGYTFGSGTRLTVV.

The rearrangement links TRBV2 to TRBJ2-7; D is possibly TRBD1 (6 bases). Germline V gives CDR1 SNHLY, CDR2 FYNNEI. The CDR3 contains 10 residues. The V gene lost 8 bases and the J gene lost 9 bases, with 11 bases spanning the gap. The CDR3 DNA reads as TGTGCCAGCCGAGGGGGTCGGCAGTACTTC. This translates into CASRGGRQYF.

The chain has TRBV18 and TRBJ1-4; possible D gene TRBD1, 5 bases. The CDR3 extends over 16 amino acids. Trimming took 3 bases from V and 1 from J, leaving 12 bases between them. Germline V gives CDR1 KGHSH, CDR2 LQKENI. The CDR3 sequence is CASSPESGLTNEKLFF. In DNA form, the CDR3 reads TGTGCCAGCTCACCGGAATCGGGGCTAACTAATGAAAAACTGTTTTTT. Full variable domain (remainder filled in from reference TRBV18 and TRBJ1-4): NAGVMQNPRHLVRRRGQEARLRCSPMKGHSHVYWYRQLPEEGLKFMVYLQKENIIDESGMPKERFSAEFPKEGPSILRIQQVVRGDSAAYFCASSPESGLTNEKLFFGSGTQLSVL.

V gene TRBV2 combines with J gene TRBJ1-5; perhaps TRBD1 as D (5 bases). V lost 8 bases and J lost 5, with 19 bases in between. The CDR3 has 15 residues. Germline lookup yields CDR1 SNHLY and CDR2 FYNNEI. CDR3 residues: CASETGPSGHQPQHF. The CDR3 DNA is TGTGCCAGCGAAACGGGCCCCTCGGGGCATCAGCCCCAGCATTTT.

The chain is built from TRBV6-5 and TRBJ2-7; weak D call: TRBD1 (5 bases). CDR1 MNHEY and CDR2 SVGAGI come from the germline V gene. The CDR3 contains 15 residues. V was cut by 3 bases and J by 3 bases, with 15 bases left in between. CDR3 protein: CASSYQGLASYEQYF. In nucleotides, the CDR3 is TGTGCCAGCAGTTATCAGGGATTAGCTAGCTACGAGCAGTACTTC.

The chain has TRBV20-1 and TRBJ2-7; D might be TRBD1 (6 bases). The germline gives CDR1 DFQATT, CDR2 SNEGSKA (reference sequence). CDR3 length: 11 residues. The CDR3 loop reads CRIAGDYEQYF. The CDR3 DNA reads TGCAGGATAGCAGGGGACTACGAGCAGTACTTC.

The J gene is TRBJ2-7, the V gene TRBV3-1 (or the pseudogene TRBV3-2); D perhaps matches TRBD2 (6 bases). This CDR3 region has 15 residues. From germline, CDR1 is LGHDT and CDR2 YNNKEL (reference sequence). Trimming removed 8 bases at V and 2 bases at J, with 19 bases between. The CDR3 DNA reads TGTGCCAGCCAACACCTCGCCGGGGGACCCTACGAGCAGTACTTC. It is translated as CASQHLAGGPYEQYF.

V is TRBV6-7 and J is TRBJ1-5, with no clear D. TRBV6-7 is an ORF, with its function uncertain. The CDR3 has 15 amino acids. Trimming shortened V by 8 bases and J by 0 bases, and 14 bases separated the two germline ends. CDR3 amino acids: CASGRYRYSNQPQHF. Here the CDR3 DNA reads TGTGCCAGCGGGAGATACCGCTATAGCAATCAGCCCCAGCATTTT.

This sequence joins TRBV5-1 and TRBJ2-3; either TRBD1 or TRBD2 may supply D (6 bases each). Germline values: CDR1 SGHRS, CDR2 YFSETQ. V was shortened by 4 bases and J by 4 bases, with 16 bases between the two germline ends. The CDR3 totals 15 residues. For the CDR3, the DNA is TGCGCCAGCAGCCTCGGGGGCAGGGAGGCAGATACGCAGTATTTT. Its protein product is CASSLGGREADTQYF.

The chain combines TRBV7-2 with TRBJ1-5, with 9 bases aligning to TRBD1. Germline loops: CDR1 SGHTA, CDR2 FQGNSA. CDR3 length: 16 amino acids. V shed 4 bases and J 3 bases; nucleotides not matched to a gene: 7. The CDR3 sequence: CASSSTGGNPNQPQHF. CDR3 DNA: TGTGCCAGCAGCTCAACAGGGGGCAACCCCAATCAGCCCCAGCATTTT. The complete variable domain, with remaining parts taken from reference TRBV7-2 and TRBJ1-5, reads GAGVSQSPSNKVTEKGKDVELRCDPISGHTALYWYRQSLGQGLEFLIYFQGNSAPDKSGLPSDRFSAERTGGSVSTLTIQRTQQEDSAVYLCASSSTGGNPNQPQHFGDGTRLSIL.

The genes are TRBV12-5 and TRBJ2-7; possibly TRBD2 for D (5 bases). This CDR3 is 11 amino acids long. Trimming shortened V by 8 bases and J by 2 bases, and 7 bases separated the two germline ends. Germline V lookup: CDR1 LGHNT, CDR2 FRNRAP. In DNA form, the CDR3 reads TGTGCTAGTTCGGAGGCCTACGAGCAGTACTTC. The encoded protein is CASSEAYEQYF.

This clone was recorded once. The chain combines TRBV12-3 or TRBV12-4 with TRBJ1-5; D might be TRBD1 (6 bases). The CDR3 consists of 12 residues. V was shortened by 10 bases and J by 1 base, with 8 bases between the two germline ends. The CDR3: CATGASNQPQHF. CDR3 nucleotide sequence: TGTGCCACGGGGGCGAGCAATCAGCCCCAGCATTTT.

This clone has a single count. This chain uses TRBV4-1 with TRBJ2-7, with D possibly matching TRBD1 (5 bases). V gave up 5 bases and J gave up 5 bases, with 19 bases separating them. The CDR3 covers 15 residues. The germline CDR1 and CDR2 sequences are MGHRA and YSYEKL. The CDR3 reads CASSLYSGRADEQYF. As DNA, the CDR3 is TGCGCCAGCAGCTTATATTCCGGCAGGGCTGACGAGCAGTACTTC.

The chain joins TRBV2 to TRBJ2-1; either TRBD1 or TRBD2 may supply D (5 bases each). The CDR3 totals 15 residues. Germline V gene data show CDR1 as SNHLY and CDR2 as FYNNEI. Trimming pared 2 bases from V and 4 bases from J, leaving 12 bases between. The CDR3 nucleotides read TGTGCCAGCAGTGAATGGGACCCCAGATACAATGAGCAGTTCTTC. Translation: CASSEWDPRYNEQFF.

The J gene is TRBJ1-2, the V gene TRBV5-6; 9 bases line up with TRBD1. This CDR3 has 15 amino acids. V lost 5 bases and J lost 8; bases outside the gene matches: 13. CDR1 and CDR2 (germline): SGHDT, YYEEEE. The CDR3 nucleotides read TGTGCCAGCAGTTCCGGGACAGGGAATATGTGGGGCTACACCTTC. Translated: CASSSGTGNMWGYTF. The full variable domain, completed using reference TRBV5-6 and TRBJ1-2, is DAGVTQSPTHLIKTRGQQVTLRCSPKSGHDTVSWYQQALGQGPQFIFQYYEEEERQRGNFPDRFSGHQFPNYSSELNVNALLLGDSALYLCASSSGTGNMWGYTFGSGTRLTVV.

The DNA for the CDR3 is TGCGCCAGCAGCCTTAGCGGGGGTGAGGGAGAGACCCAGTACTTC. Protein product: CASSLSGGEGETQYF. The chain joins TRBV5-1 to TRBJ2-5, with TRBD2 matching over 9 bases. V was clipped by 4 bases and J by 4 bases; unmatched bases: 8. The length of the CDR3 is 15 residues. Germline CDR1 reads SGHRS; CDR2 reads YFSETQ. Looking up the rest from reference TRBV5-1 and TRBJ2-5 gives the full variable domain: KAGVTQTPRYLIKTRGQQVTLSCSPISGHRSVSWYQQTPGQGLQFLFEYFSETQRNKGNFPGRFSGRQFSNSRSEMNVSTLELGDSALYLCASSLSGGEGETQYFGPGTRLLVL.

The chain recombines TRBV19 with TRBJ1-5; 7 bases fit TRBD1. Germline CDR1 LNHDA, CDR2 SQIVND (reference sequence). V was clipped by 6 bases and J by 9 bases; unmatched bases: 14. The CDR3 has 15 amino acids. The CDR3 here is CASSPGGTPSWPQHF. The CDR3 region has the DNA TGTGCCAGTAGCCCAGGGGGGACCCCCTCGTGGCCCCAGCATTTT.

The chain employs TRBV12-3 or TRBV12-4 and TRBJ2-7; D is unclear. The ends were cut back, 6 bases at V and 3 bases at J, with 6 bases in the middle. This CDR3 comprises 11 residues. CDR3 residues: CASRESYEQYF. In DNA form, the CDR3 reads TGTGCCAGCAGGGAGAGCTACGAGCAGTACTTC.

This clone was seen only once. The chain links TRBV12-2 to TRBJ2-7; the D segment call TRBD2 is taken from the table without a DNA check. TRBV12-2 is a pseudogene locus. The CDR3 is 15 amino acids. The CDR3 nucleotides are TGTGCAAGTCGCGGAAAGGGGACTAGGGACTACGAGCAGTACTTC. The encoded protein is CASRGKGTRDYEQYF.

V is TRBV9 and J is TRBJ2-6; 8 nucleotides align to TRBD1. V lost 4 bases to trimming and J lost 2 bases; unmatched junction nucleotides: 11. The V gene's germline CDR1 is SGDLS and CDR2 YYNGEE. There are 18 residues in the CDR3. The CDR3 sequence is CASSFRQGYLTGANVLTF. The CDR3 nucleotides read TGTGCCAGCAGCTTCAGACAGGGGTATTTAACTGGGGCCAACGTCCTGACTTTC.